Following are 4 T cell receptor beta chains from one sample sequenced in a study of T cell responses to AZD1222 COVID-19 vaccine. TCRdb's table, derived via immunoSEQ multiplex PCR, lists solely in-frame clones and lacks some. The data show tens of thousands of clones, with 88% seen just once and 6.9% held by the top ten. Sequencing used peripheral blood, obtained 28 days after the second AZD1222 dose. The receptors come from an adult who received the AZD1222 COVID-19 vaccine.

The CDR3 nucleotides are TGTGCCAGCAGCTTAGGGAGCGGGGTGTATGAGCAGTTCTTC. Protein product: CASSLGSGVYEQFF. J is TRBJ2-1 and V is TRBV7-6; TRBD2 agrees at 7 bases. Germline CDR1 reads SGHVS; CDR2 reads FNYEAQ. The CDR3 is made up of 14 amino acids. Trimming cost V 1 base and J 8 bases; bases outside gene matches: 5.

The rearrangement links TRBV25-1 to TRBJ1-3, with a tentative D call TRBD1 (6 bases). This CDR3 is 15 amino acids long. With 4 bases removed from V and 8 bases from J, the gap between germline ends came to 18 bases. Germline assignment: CDR1 MGHDK and CDR2 SYGVNS. In DNA form, the CDR3 reads TGTGCCAGCAGTGCGCGAACAGGGCCCCGGGACACCATATATTTT. Its translation is CASSARTGPRDTIYF.

Only one count was recorded for this clone. V is TRBV9 and J is TRBJ2-1; 8 bases fit TRBD1. The CDR3 is made up of 14 amino acids. In germline, CDR1 is SGDLS, CDR2 YYNGEE. V lost 3 bases and J lost 7; bases outside the gene matches: 6. The CDR3 DNA reads TGTGCCAGCAGCGAGACAGGGGATTCGAATGAGCAGTTCTTC. This encodes CASSETGDSNEQFF. The complete variable domain, with remaining parts taken from reference TRBV9 and TRBJ2-1, reads DSGVTQTPKHLITATGQRVTLRCSPRSGDLSVYWYQQSLDQGLQFLIQYYNGEERAKGNILERFSAQQFPDLHSELNLSSLELGDSALYFCASSETGDSNEQFFGPGTRLTVL.

The chain carries TRBV12-3 or TRBV12-4 and TRBJ2-1; TRBD1 is a possible D gene (5 bases). This CDR3 region has 13 residues. The V gene lost 7 bases and the J gene lost 9 bases, with 16 bases spanning the gap. Here the CDR3 reads CASKESGKGEQFF. CDR3 DNA: TGTGCCAGCAAGGAATCAGGGAAAGGTGAGCAGTTCTTC.